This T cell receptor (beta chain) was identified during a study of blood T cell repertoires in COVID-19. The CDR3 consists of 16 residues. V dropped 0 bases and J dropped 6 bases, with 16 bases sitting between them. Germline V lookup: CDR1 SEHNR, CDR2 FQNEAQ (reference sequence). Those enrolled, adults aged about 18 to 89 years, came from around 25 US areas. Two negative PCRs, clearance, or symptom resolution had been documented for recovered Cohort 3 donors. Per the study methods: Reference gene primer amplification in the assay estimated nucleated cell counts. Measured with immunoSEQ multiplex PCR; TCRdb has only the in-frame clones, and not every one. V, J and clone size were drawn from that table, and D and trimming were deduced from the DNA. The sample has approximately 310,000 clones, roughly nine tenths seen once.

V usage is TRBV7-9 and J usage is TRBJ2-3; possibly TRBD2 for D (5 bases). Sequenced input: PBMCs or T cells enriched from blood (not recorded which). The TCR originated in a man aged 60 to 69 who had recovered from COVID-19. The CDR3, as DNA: TGTGCCAGCAGCTTAGCCGGCGGGTTCTTCAGGGATACGCAGTATTTT. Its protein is CASSLAGGFFRDTQYF. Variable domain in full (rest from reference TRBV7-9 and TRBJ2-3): DTGVSQNPRHKITKRGQNVTFRCDPISEHNRLYWYRQTLGQGPEFLTYFQNEAQLEKSRLLSDRFSAERPKGSFSTLEIQRTEQGDSAMYLCASSLAGGFFRDTQYFGPGTRLTVL.